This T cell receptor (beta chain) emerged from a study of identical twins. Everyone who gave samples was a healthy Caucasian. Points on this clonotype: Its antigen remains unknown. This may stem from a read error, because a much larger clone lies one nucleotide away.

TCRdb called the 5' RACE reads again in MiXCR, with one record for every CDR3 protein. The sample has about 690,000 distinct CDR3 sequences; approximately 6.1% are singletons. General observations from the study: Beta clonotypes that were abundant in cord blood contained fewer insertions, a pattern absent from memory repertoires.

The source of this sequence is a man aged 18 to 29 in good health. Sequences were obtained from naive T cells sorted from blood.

In DNA form, the CDR3 reads TGCAGTGCTGCCCGGAGTAGGGGGTCGACCGGGGTGCTGTTTTTT. This codes for CSAARSRGSTGVLFF. The chain joins TRBV20-1 to TRBJ2-2, with TRBD1 as a possible D gene (6 bases). The CDR3 loop spans 15 amino acids. Per germline, CDR1 DFQATT and CDR2 SNEGSKA (reference sequence).